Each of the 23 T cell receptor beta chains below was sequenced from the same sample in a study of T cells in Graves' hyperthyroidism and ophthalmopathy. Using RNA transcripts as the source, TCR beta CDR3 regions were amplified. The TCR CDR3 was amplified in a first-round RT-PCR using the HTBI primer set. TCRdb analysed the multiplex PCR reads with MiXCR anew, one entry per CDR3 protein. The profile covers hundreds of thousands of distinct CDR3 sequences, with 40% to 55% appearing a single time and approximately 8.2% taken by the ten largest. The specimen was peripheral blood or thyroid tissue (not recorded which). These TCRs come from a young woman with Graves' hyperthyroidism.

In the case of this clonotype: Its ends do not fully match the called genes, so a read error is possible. The CDR3: CATSDQLAKTNTGELFF. The CDR3, as DNA: TGTGCCACCAGTGACCAACTAGCGAAGACGAACACCGGGGAGCTGTTTTTT. The chain recombines TRBV12-3 or TRBV12-4 with TRBJ2-2, with 7 bases that match TRBD2. This CDR3 has 17 amino acids.

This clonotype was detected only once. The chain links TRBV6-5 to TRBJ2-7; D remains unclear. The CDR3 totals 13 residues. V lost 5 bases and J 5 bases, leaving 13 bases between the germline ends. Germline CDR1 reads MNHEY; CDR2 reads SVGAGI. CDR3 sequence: CASSGFGAHEQYF. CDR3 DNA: TGTGCCAGCAGTGGGTTTGGAGCCCACGAGCAGTACTTC.

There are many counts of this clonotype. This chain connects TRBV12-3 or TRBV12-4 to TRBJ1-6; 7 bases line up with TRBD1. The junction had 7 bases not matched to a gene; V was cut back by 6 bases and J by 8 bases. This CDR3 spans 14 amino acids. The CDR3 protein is CASSRQGIDSPLHF. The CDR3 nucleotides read TGTGCCAGCAGCCGACAGGGTATTGATTCACCCCTCCACTTT.

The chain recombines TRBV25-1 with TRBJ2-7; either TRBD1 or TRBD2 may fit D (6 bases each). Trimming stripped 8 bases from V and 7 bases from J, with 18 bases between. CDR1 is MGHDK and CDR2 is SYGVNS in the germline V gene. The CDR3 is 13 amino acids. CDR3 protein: CASVVGGAGEQYF. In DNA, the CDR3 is TGTGCCAGCGTTGTCGGGGGCGCAGGGGAGCAGTACTTC.

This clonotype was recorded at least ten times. The chain's CDR3 is CASTQNTGPMSGFF. In DNA, the CDR3 is TGTGCCAGCACACAAAACACAGGGCCAATGTCGGGTTTCTTT. This chain links TRBV7-9 with TRBJ1-1; D perhaps matches TRBD1 (6 bases). Germline assignment: CDR1 SEHNR and CDR2 FQNEAQ (reference sequence). The ends were cut back, 7 bases at V and 13 bases at J, with 25 bases in the middle. CDR3 length: 14 residues.

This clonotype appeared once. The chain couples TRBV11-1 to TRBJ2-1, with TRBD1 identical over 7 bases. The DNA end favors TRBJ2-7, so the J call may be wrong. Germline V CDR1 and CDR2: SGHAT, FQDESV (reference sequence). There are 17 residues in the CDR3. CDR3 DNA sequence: TGTGCCAGCAGCTCAGACAGGGCCCTCCGCTCCTACAATGAGCAGTACTTC. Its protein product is CASSSDRALRSYNEQYF.

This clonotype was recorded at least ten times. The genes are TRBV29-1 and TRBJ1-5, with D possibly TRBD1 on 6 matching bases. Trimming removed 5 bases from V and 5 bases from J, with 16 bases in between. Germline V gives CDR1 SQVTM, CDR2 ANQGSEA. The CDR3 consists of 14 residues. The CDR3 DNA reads TGCAGCGTTAGGGGGGGGCCGACCGATCAGCCCCAGCATTTT. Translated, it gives CSVRGGPTDQPQHF.

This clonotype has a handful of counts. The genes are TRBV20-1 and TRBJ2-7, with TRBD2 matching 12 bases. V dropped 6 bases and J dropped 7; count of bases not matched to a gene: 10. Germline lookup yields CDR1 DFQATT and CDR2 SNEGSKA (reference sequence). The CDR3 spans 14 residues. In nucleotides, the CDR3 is TGCAGTGCAGGCTCTAGCGGGAGGGTGTTGGAGCAGTACTTC. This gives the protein CSAGSSGRVLEQYF.

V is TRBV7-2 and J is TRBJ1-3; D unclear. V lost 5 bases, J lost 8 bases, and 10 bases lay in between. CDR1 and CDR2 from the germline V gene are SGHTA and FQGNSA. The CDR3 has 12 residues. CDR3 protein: CASSRLLDTIYF. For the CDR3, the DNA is TGTGCCAGCAGCCGCCTCTTAGACACCATATATTTT.

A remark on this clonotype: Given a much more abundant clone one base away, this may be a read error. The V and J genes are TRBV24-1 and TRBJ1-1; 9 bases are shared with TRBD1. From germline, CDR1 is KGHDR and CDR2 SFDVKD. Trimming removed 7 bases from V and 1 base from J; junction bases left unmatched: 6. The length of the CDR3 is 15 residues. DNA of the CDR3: TGTGCCACCAGCCGACGGGGACAGGGGAACACTGAAGCTTTCTTT. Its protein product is CATSRRGQGNTEAFF.

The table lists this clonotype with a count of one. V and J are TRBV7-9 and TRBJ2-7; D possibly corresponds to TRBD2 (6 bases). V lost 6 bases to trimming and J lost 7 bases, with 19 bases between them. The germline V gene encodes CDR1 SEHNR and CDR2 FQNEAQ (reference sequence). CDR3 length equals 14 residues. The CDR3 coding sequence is TGTGCCAGCAGTTGGACGAGCGGGTCTTGGGAGCAGTACTTC. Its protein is CASSWTSGSWEQYF.

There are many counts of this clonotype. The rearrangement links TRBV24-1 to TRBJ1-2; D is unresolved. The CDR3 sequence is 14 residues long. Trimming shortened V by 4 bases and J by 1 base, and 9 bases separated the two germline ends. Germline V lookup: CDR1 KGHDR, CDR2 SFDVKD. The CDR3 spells CATSDQSDNYGYTF. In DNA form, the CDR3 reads TGTGCCACCAGTGACCAATCTGATAACTATGGCTACACCTTC.

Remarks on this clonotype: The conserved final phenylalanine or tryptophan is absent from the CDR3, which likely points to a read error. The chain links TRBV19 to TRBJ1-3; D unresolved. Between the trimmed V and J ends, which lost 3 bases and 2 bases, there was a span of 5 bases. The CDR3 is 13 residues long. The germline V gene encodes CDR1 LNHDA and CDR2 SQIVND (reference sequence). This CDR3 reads CASSIEPGNTIYL. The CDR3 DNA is TGTGCCAGTAGTATCGAGCCTGGAAACACCATATATCTT.

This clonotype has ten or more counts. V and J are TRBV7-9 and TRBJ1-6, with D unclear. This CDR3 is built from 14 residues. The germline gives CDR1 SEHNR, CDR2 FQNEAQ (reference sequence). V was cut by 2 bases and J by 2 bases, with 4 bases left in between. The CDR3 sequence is CASSLLAYNSPLHF. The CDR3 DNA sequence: TGTGCCAGCAGCTTACTGGCCTATAATTCACCCCTCCACTTT.

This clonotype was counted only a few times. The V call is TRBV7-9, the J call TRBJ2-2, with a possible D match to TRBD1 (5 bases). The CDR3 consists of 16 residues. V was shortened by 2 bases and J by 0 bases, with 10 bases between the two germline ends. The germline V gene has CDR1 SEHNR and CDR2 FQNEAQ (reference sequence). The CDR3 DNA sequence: TGTGCCAGCAGCTTACAGGGCCCTCCGAACACCGGGGAGCTGTTTTTT. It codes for CASSLQGPPNTGELFF.

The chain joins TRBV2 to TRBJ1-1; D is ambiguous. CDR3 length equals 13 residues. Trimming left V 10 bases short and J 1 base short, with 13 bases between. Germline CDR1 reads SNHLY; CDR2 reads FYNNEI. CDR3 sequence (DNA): TGTGCCATCAGCCCCGGCCAGAACACTGAAGCTTTCTTT. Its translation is CAISPGQNTEAFF.

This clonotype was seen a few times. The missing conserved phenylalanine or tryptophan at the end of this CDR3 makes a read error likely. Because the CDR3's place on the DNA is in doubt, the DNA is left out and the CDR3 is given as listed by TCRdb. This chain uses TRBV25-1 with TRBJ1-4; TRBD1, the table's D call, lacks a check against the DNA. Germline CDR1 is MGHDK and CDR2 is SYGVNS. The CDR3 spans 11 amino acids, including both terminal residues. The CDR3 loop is CASSARDRDVN.

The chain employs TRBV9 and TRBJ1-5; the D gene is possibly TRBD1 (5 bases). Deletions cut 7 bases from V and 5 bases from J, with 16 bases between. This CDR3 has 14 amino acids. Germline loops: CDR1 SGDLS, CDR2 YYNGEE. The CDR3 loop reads CASSPEGPYQPQHF. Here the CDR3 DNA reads TGTGCCAGCTCACCAGAGGGGCCATATCAGCCCCAGCATTTT.

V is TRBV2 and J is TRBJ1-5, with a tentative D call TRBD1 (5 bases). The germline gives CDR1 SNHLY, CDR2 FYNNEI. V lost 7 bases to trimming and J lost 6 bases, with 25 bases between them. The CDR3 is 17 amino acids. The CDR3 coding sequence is TGTGCCAGCAAGAAGCAGGGAAGTCCAGGATCAGGTCAGCCCCAGCATTTT. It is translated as CASKKQGSPGSGQPQHF.

In DNA, the CDR3 is TGCAGTGCTAGATCGGTGGTTAACACTGAAGCTTTCTTT. Translated: CSARSVVNTEAFF. The gene calls are TRBV20-1 and TRBJ1-1, with D hard to call. The V gene lost 2 bases and the J gene lost 2 bases, with 9 bases spanning the gap. Germline CDR1 reads DFQATT; CDR2 reads SNEGSKA (reference sequence). The CDR3 covers 13 residues.

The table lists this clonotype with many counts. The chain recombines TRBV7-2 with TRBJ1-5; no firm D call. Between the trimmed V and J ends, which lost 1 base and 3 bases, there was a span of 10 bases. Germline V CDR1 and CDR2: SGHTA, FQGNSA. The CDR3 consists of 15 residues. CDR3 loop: CASSLESAVNQPQHF. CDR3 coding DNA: TGTGCCAGCAGCTTAGAATCGGCCGTCAATCAGCCCCAGCATTTT.

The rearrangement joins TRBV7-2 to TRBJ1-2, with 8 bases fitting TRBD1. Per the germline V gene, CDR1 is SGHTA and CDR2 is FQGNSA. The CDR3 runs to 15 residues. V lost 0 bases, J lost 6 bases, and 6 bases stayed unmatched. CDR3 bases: TGTGCCAGCAGCTTAGCATGGACAGGGTGGCATGGCTACACCTTC. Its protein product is CASSLAWTGWHGYTF.

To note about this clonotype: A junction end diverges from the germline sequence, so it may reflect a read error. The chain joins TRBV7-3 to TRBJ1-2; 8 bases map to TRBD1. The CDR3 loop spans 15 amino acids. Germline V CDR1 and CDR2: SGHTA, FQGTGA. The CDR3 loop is CASSWTGSPNYGYTF. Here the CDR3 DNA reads TGTGCCAGCAGCTGGACAGGGAGCCCTAACTATGGCTACACCTTT.